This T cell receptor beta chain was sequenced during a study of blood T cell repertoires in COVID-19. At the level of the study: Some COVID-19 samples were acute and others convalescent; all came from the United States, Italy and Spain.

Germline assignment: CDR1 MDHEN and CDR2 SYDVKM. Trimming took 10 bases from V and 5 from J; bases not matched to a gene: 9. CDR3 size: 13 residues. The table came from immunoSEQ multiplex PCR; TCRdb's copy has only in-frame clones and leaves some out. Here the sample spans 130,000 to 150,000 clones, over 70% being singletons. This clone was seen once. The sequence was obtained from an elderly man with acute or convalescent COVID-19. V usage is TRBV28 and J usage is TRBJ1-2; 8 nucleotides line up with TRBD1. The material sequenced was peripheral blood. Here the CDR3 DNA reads TGTGCCACCATCAGCCAGGGGGCTTATGGCTACACCTTC. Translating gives CATISQGAYGYTF.